The 10 T cell receptor beta chains in this list originate from one sample, sequenced in a study of T cells in women clearing cervical HPV infection. Here immunoSEQ multiplex PCR was the method, and the copy in TCRdb shows in-frame clones only, minus some. The listing contains over 45,000 clones. Source material: blood buffy coat. These receptors were taken from a woman between 18 and 75 years old with a cervical HPV16 infection that either progressed to CIN3+ or cleared (not recorded which).

On this clone: The read ends 3 residues before the CDR3 terminus; that terminus is restored from the germline J gene. The V gene is TRBV5-1, the J gene TRBJ1-6, with TRBD1 matching over 10 bases. In germline, CDR1 is SGHRS, CDR2 YFSETQ. V gave up 3 bases and J gave up 8 bases; unmatched junction bases: 8. CDR3 length: 16 residues. The DNA read from the CDR3 is TGCGCCAGCAGCTCCTCTGCCGGGACAGGGGATTCACCC. This gives the protein CASSSSAGTGDSP. The full CDR3 is CASSSSAGTGDSPLHF.

Points on this clone: With the read ending 3 residues before the CDR3 end, the germline J gene is used to fill in that end. The rearrangement joins TRBV7-9 to TRBJ1-1; possibly TRBD1 for D (5 bases). This CDR3 contains 14 residues. CDR1 and CDR2 from the germline V gene are SEHNR and FQNEAQ (reference sequence). Trimming pared 10 bases from V and 0 bases from J, leaving 15 bases between. The covered CDR3 bases are TGTGCCAACCTCCAGTGGGGCTTGAACACTGAA. Its translation is CANLQWGLNTE. The whole CDR3 protein reads CANLQWGLNTEAFF.

Of note for this clone: The CDR3 end is not reached by the read, which stops 3 residues before it; the germline J gene fills it in. This sequence joins TRBV7-9 and TRBJ2-2, with 7 bases fitting TRBD2. The CDR3 is 15 residues long. The V gene's germline CDR1 is SEHNR and CDR2 FQNEAQ (reference sequence). The junction had 10 bases not matched to a gene; V was cut back by 5 bases and J by 7 bases. The CDR3 spells CASSPRRLADGELFF. Incomplete CDR3 DNA: TGTGCCAGCAGCCCCCGGAGACTAGCAGACGGGGAG.

The sequenced CDR3 bases are TGTGCCAGCAGCTTAGAAAGGGGACACTACAATGAC. As protein: CASSLERGHYND. The full-length CDR3 reads as CASSLERGHYNDYTF. The chain uses TRBV7-9 and TRBJ1-2; D is perhaps TRBD1 (6 bases). The read is 3 residues too short to cover the CDR3 end, so that end is filled in from the germline J gene. From germline, CDR1 is SEHNR and CDR2 FQNEAQ (reference sequence). The CDR3 runs to 15 residues.

Remarks on this clone: The read gets to within 3 residues of the CDR3 end, and the germline J gene fills in the rest. This chain joins TRBV7-9 and TRBJ1-2, with D tentatively TRBD1 (5 bases). Germline V gene data show CDR1 as SEHNR and CDR2 as FQNEAQ (reference sequence). CDR3 length: 13 amino acids. The CDR3 sequence: CASSLNSPRDYTF. The CDR3 DNA, read in part, is TGTGCCAGCAGCTTAAATTCCCCCAGGGAC.

Notes on this clone: The CDR3 goes on 3 residues after the read ends, and that part is filled in from the germline J gene. The genes are TRBV28 and TRBJ2-1; D might be TRBD1 (6 bases). There are 16 residues in the CDR3. The germline V and J ends were trimmed by 8 bases and 8 bases, with 25 bases remaining between them. The germline CDR1 and CDR2 sequences are MDHEN and SYDVKM. This CDR3 is CASGDTARHPPDEQFF. The DNA read from the CDR3 is TGTGCCAGCGGGGACACGGCTAGGCATCCCCCCGATGAG. The full variable domain, completed using reference TRBV28 and TRBJ2-1, is DVKVTQSSRYLVKRTGEKVFLECVQDMDHENMFWYRQDPGLGLRLIYFSYDVKMKEKGDIPEGYSVSREKKERFSLILESASTNQTSMYLCASGDTARHPPDEQFFGPGTRLTVL.

A note on this clone: The CDR3 end lies 3 residues beyond the end of the read and is filled in from the germline J gene. The rearrangement links TRBV29-1 to TRBJ2-3; perhaps TRBD1 as D (5 bases). V was clipped by 1 base and J by 3 bases, with 8 bases between them. CDR1 is SQVTM, CDR2 ANQGSEA, per germline. The length of the CDR3 is 13 residues. Partial CDR3 DNA: TGCAGCGTTGAAGTGCAGGGAACAGATACG. This sequence encodes CSVEVQGTDT. The full CDR3 protein reads CSVEVQGTDTQYF.

About this clone: With the read ending 3 residues before the CDR3 end, the germline J gene is used to fill in that end. V and J are TRBV29-1 and TRBJ1-1; D unresolved. Germline lookup yields CDR1 SQVTM and CDR2 ANQGSEA. V was cut by 4 bases and J by 5 bases, with 11 bases left in between. The CDR3 has 12 amino acids. The CDR3 DNA, read in part, is TGCAGCGTTGTTAGGTCAGGAACTGAA. Amino acid sequence: CSVVRSGTE. The full CDR3 protein reads CSVVRSGTEAFF.

Note on this clone: Coverage ceases 3 residues before the CDR3 finishes, and the germline J gene fills in the end. This chain joins TRBV7-9 and TRBJ2-3; weak D call: TRBD1 (5 bases). The CDR3 covers 13 residues. Germline V CDR1 and CDR2: SEHNR, FQNEAQ (reference sequence). V was trimmed by 4 bases and J by 3 bases, leaving 8 bases between them. The CDR3: CASSSRQTDTQYF. The sequenced part of the CDR3 DNA is TGTGCCAGCAGCTCTAGACAGACAGATACG.

Remarks on this clone: The missing CDR3 end, 3 residues past where the read stops, is filled in from the germline J gene. The chain carries TRBV19 and TRBJ1-1; 7 bases are shared with TRBD1. The V gene end was trimmed by 1 base and the J gene end by 4 bases; junction bases not matched to a gene: 6. The CDR3 spans 15 residues. Germline loops: CDR1 LNHDA, CDR2 SQIVND (reference sequence). CDR3 DNA, as far as it was read: TGTGCCAGTAGTATAGCGACAGGGATCGCCACTGAA. This codes for CASSIATGIATE. The complete CDR3 sequence is CASSIATGIATEAFF.